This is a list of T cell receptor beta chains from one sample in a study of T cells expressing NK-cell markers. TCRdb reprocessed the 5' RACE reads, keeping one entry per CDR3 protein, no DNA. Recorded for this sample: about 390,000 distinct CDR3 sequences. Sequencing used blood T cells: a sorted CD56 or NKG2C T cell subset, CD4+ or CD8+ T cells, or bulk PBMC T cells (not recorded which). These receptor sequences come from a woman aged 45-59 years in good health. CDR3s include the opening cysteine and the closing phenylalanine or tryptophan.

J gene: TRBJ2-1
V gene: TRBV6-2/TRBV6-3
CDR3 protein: CASIDWDYRGGDEQFF

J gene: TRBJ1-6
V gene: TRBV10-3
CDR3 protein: CAIRGLGSNSPLHF

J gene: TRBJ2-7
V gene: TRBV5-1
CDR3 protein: CASSWGRGYEQYF

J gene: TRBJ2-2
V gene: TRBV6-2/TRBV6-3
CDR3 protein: CASSRLLEGATGELFF

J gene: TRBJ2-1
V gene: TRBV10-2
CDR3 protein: CASSPGLRSNEQFF

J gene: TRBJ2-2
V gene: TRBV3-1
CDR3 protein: CASRQVWNTGELFF

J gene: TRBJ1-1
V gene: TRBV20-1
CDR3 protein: CSARTIGVWTEAFF

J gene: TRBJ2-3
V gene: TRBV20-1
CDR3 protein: CSATAPGLNTDTQYF

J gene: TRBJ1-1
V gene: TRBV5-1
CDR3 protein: CASSLGGGEDTEAFF

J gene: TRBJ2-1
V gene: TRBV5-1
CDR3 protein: CASSYTSAEQFF

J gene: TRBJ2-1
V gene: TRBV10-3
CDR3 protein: CAISESGLAANNEQFF

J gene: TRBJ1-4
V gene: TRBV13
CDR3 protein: CASSLGRGTNEKLFF

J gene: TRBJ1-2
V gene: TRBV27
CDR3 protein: CASSLRQGFYGYTF

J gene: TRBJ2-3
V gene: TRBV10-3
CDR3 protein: CAGDAGTSDTDTQYF

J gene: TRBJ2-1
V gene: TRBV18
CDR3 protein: CASSLEEIAGGSNYNEQFF

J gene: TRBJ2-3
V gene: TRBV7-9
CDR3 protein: CASSLVLAGAVDTQYF

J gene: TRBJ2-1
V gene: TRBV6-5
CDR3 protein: CASSYSPPEAYNEQFF

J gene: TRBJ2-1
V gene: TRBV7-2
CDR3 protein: CASSARLAGGGEQFF

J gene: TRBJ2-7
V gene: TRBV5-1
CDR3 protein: CASSYPASSGSRAYEQYF

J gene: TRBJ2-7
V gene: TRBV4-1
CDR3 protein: CASSQGDGNLLSYEQYF

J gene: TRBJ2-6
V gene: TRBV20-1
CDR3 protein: CSAPLRGIAGANVLTF

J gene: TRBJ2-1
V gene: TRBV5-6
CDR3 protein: CASSLGGSGWYNEQFF

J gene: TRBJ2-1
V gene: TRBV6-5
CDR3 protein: CASTQAVDYNEQFF

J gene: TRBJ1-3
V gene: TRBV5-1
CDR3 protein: CASSREPDTIYF

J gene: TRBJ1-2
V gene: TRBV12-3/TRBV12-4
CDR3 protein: CASNDRAYGYTF

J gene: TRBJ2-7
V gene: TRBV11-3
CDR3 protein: CASSLGGRTLEQYF

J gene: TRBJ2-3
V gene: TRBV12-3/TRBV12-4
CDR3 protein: CASSFQAGGPPDTQYF

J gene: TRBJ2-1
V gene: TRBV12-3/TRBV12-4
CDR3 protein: CASSWWTGRNEQFF

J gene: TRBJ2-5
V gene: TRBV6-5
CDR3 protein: CASRNGGGYQETQYF

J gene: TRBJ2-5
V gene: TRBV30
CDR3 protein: CAWASGETQYF

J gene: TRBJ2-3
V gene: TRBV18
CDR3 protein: CASSPLMRSTDTQYF

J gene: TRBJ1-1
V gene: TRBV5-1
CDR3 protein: CASSLQPGTPTEAFF

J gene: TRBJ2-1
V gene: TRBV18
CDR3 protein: CASSPRQDSRSEQFF

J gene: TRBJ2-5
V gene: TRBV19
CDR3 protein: CASSSSGRTQYF

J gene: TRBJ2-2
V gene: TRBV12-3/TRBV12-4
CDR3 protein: CASSFDPTGELFF

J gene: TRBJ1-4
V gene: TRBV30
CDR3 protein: CAWDLGGREKLFF

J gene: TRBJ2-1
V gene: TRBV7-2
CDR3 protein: CARLAGTSAVDEQFF

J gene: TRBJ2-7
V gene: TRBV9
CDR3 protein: CASSTYSGTGLYEQYF

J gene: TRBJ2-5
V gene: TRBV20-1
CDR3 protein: CSAYFPTVQETQYF

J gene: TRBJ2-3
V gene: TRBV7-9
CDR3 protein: CASRGPFGGRTDTQYF

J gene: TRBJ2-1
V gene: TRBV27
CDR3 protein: CASSLYRGGGAYNEQFF

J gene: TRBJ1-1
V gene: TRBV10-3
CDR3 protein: CAISYSGTGGMNTEAFF

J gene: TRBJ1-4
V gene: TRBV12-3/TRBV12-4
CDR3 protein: CASSPTDRGQNEKLFF

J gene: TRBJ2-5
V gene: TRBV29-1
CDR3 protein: CSVERGTGLRETQYF

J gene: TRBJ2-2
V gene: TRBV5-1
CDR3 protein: CASSFWDGNTGELFF

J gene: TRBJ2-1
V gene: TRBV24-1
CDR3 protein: CATSDPPRGRSSYNEQFF

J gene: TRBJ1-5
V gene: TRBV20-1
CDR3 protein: CSAQPGQGGSNQPQHF

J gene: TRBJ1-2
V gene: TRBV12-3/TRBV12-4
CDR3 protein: CASSLALVEGYTF

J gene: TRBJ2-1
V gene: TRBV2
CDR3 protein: CASSEPGLATYNEQFF

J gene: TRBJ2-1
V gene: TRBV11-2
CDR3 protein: CASSLDLAGGYNEQFF

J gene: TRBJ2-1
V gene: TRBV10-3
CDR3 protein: CASQTSGGYNEQFF

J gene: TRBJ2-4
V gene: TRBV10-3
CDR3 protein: CATQGWNKNIQYF